The clone carrying this TCR beta chain occurred a few times. The antigen remains undetermined. These data belong to a study of identical twins. Template switching introduced a universal primer site, and the cDNA bore unique molecular identifiers. Via MiXCR, TCRdb re-called the 5' RACE reads, giving one row per CDR3 protein. The table includes about 530,000 distinct CDR3 sequences, 20% to 25% detected once. Study findings and constraints: Alpha sequences that were out-of-frame and twin-shared showed an excess of low generation probability.

Germline assignment: CDR1 MGHRA and CDR2 YSYEKL. V trimming: 2 bases; J trimming: 1 base; junction bases outside the gene matches: 3. This CDR3 has 17 amino acids. These data also featured in a second study, about yellow fever vaccine responses in identical twins.

Sequencing was done on a sample of CD4+ T cells sorted from blood. The receptor was derived from a woman aged 18-29 years in good health. The gene calls are TRBV4-1 and TRBJ2-2; TRBD2 aligns across 11 bases. The CDR3 DNA is TGCGCCAGCAGCCAAAAACTAGCGGGGGTGAACACCGGGGAGCTGTTTTTT. It yields the protein CASSQKLAGVNTGELFF.